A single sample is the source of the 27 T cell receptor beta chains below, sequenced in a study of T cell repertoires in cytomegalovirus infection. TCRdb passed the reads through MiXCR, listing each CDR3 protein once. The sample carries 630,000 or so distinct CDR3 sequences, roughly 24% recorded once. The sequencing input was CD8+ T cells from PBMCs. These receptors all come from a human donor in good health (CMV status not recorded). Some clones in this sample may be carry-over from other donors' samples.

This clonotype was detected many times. This CDR3 is CASSKDRGSGANVLTF. The CDR3 DNA reads as TGTGCCAGCAGCAAGGACAGGGGGTCTGGGGCCAACGTCCTGACTTTC. The chain is built from TRBV6-5 and TRBJ2-6; 10 bases are shared with TRBD1. V gave up 6 bases and J gave up 1 base; unmatched junction bases: 3. The length of the CDR3 is 16 residues. CDR1 is MNHEY and CDR2 is SVGAGI in the germline V gene.

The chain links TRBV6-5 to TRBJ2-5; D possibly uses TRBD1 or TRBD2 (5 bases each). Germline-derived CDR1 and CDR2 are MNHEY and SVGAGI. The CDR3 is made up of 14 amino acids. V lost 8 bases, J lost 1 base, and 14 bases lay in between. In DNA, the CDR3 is TGTGCCAGCGGGGCTTATGAGGGCCAAGAGACCCAGTACTTC. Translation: CASGAYEGQETQYF.

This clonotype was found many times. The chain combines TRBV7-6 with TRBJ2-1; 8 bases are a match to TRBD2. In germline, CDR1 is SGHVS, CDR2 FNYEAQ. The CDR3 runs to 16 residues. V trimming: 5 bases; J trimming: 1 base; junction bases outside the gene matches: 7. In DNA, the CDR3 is TGTGCCAGCAGCCATGAGGCGGGAGGATCCTACAATGAGCAGTTCTTC. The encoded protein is CASSHEAGGSYNEQFF. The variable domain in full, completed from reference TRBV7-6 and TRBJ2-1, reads GAGVSQSPRYKVTKRGQDVALRCDPISGHVSLYWYRQALGQGPEFLTYFNYEAQQDKSGLPNDRFSAERPEGSISTLTIQRTEQRDSAMYRCASSHEAGGSYNEQFFGPGTRLTVL.

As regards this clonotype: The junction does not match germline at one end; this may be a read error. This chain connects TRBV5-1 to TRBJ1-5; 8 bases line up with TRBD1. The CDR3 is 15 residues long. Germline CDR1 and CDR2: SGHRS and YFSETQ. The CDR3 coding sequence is TGCGCCTGCAGCTTGACAGGGGAAAGCAATCAGCCCCAGCATTTT. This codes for CACSLTGESNQPQHF.

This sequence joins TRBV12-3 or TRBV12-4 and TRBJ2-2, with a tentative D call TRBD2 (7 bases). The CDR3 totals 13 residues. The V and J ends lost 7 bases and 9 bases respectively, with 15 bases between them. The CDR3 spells CASTPGGPRELFF. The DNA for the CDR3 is TGTGCCAGCACTCCCGGGGGGCCCAGGGAGCTGTTTTTT.

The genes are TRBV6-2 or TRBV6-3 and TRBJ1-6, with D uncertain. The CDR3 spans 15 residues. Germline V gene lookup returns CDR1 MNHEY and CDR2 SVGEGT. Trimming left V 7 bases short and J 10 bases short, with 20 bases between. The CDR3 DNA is TGTGCCAGCACCGCTTTCGACCGAAGAGTCTCACCCCTCCACTTT. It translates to CASTAFDRRVSPLHF.

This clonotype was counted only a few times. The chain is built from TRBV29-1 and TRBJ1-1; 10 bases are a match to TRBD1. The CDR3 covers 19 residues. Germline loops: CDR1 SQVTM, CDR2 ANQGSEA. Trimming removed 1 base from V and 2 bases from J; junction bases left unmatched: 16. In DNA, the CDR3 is TGCAGCGTTGAAGGGCTGTCCCGGGACAGGGGCCGCGGAAACACTGAAGCTTTCTTT. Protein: CSVEGLSRDRGRGNTEAFF. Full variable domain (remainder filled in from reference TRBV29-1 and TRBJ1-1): SAVISQKPSRDICQRGTSLTIQCQVDSQVTMMFWYRQQPGQSLTLIATANQGSEATYESGFVIDKFPISRPNLTFSTLTVSNMSPEDSSIYLCSVEGLSRDRGRGNTEAFFGQGTRLTVV.

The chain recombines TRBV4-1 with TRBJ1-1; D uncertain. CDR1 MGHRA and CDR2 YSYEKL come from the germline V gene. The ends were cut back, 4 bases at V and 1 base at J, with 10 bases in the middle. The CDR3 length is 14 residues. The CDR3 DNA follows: TGCGCCAGCAGCCCGGACCGGCCGAACACTGAAGCTTTCTTT. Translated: CASSPDRPNTEAFF.

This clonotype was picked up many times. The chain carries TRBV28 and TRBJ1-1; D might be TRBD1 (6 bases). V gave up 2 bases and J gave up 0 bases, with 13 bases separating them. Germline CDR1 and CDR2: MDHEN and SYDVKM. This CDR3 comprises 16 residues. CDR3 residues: CASSLTQTGMNTEAFF. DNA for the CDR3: TGTGCCAGCAGTTTAACCCAGACAGGTATGAACACTGAAGCTTTCTTT.

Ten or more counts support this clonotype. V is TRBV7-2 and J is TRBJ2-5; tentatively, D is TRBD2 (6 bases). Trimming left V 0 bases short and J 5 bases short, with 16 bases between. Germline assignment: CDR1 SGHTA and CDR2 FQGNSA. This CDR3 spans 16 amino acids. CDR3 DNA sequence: TGTGCCAGCAGCTTAGCAAGCCGGGACTCCAGGGAGACCCAGTACTTC. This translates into CASSLASRDSRETQYF.

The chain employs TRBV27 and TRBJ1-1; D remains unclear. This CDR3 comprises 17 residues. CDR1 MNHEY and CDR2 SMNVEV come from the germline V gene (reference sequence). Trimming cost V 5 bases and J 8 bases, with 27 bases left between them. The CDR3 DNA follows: TGTGCCAGCAGTCCCATATCCCCCGGCGGACTAACTGGGGAAGCTTTCTTT. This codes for CASSPISPGGLTGEAFF.

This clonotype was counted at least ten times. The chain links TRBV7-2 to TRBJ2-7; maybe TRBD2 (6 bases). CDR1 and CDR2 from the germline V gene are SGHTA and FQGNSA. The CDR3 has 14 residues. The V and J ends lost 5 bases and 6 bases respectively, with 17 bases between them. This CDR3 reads CASSRVGLEGEQYF. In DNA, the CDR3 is TGTGCCAGCAGCCGGGTAGGCCTGGAGGGCGAGCAGTACTTC.

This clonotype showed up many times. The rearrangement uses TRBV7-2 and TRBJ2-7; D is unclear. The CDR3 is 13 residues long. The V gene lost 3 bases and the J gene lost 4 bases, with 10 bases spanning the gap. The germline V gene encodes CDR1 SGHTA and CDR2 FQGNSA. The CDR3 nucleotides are TGTGCCAGCAGCTTTTCCCAAGTTTACGAGCAGTACGTC. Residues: CASSFSQVYEQYV.

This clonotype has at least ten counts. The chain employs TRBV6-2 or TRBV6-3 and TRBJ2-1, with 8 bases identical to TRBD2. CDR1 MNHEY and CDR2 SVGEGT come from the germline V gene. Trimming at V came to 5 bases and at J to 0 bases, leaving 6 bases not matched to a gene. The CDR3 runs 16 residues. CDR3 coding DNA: TGTGCCAGCAGTAAGACTAGCGTCCCCTCCTACAATGAGCAGTTCTTC. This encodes CASSKTSVPSYNEQFF.

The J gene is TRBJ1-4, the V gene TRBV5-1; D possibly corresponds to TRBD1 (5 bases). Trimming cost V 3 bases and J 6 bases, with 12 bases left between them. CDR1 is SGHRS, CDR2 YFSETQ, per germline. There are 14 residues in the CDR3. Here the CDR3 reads CASSYRGVDEKLFF. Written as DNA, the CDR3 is TGCGCCAGCAGCTACAGAGGGGTAGATGAAAAACTGTTTTTT.

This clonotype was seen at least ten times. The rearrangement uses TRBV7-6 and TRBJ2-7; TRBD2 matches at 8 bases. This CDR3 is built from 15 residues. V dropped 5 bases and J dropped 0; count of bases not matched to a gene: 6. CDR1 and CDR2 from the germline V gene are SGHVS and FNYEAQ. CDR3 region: CASSPSGGPSYEQYF. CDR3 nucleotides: TGTGCCAGCAGCCCAAGCGGGGGACCCTCCTACGAGCAGTACTTC.

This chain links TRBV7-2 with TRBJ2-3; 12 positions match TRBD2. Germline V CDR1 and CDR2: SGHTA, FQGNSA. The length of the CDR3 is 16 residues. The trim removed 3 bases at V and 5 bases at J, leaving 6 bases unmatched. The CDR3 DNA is TGTGCCAGCAGCTTTCAACTAGCGGGGGGACAAGATACGCAGTATTTT. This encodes CASSFQLAGGQDTQYF.

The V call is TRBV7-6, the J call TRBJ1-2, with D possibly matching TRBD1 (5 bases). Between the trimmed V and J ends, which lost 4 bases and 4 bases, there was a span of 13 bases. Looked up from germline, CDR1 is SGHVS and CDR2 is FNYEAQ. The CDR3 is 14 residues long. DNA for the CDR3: TGTGCCAGCAGCTCGACGGGGGGGTTCTATGGCTACACCTTC. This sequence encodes CASSSTGGFYGYTF. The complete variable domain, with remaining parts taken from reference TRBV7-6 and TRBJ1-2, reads GAGVSQSPRYKVTKRGQDVALRCDPISGHVSLYWYRQALGQGPEFLTYFNYEAQQDKSGLPNDRFSAERPEGSISTLTIQRTEQRDSAMYRCASSSTGGFYGYTFGSGTRLTVV.

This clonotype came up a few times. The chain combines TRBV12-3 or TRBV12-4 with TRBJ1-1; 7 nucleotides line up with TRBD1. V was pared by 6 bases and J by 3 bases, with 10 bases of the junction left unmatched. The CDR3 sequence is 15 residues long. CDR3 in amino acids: CASSPSEGAYTEAFF. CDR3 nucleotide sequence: TGTGCCAGCAGCCCCTCGGAGGGGGCATACACTGAAGCTTTCTTT.

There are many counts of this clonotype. The CDR3 spells CASSLQVGAGTEAFF. CDR3 sequence (DNA): TGTGCCAGCAGCTTACAGGTAGGGGCGGGAACTGAAGCTTTCTTT. V and J are TRBV7-2 and TRBJ1-1; D possibly corresponds to TRBD1 (5 bases). The CDR3 has 15 amino acids. Trimming removed 2 bases from V and 5 bases from J, with 15 bases in between. CDR1 is SGHTA, CDR2 FQGNSA, per germline. Full variable domain (rest looked up from reference TRBV7-2 and TRBJ1-1): GAGVSQSPSNKVTEKGKDVELRCDPISGHTALYWYRQSLGQGLEFLIYFQGNSAPDKSGLPSDRFSAERTGGSVSTLTIQRTQQEDSAVYLCASSLQVGAGTEAFFGQGTRLTVV.

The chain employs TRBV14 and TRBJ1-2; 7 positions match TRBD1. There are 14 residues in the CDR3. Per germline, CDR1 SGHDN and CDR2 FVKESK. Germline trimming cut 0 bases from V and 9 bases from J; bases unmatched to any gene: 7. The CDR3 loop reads CASSQDSAGGSYTF. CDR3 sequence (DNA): TGTGCCAGCAGCCAAGATTCGGCAGGGGGGAGCTACACCTTC.

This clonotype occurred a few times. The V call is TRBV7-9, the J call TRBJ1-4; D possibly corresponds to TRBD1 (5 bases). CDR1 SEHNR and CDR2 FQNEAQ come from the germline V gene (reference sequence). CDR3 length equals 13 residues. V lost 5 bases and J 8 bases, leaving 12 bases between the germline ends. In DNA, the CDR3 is TGTGCCAGCAGCCGAAAAGGGGACGAAAAACTGTTTTTT. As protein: CASSRKGDEKLFF.

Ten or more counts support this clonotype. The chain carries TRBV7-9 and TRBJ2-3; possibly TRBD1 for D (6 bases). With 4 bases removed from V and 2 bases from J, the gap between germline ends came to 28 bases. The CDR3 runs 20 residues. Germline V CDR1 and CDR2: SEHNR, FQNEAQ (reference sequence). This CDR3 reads CASSSNRPGQDTFSTDTQYF. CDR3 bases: TGTGCCAGCAGCTCCAACCGGCCGGGACAAGACACTTTCTCCACAGATACGCAGTATTTT.

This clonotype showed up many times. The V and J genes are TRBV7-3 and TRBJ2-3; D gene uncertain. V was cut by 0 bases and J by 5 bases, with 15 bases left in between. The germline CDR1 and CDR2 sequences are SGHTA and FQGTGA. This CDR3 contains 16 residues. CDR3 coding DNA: TGTGCCAGCAGCTTAACGGCAGGCGCCAGCTTAGATACGCAGTATTTT. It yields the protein CASSLTAGASLDTQYF.

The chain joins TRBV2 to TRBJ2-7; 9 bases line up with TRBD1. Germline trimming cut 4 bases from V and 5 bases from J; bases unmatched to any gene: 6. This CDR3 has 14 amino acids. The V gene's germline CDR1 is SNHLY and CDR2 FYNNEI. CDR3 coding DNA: TGTGCCAGCAGTGGGACAGGGGTTTCCCACGAGCAGTACTTC. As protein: CASSGTGVSHEQYF.

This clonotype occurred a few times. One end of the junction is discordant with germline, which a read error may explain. CDR3 nucleotide sequence: TGTGCCAGCACCCAAAATCCTAGCGGGGGGCGAAATGAGCAGTTCTTC. It specifies CASTQNPSGGRNEQFF. The genes are TRBV14 and TRBJ2-1, with 11 bases lining up with TRBD2. The germline gives CDR1 SGHDN, CDR2 FVKESK. The CDR3 consists of 16 residues.

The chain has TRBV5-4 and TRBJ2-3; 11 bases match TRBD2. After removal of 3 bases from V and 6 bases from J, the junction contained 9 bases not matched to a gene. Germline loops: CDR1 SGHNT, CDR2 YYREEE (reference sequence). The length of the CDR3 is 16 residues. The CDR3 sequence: CASSWISGGADDTQYF. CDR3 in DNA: TGTGCCAGCAGCTGGATTAGCGGGGGGGCCGATGATACGCAGTATTTT. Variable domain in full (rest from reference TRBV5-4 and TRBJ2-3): ETGVTQSPTHLIKTRGQQVTLRCSSQSGHNTVSWYQQALGQGPQFIFQYYREEENGRGNFPPRFSGLQFPNYSSELNVNALELDDSALYLCASSWISGGADDTQYFGPGTRLTVL.